Listed below are T cell receptor beta chains from one sample, sequenced in a study of shared clonotypes between healthy human individuals. Profiled with immunoSEQ multiplex PCR; TCRdb holds only in-frame clones, not every one. Among millions of clones listed, approximately 94% were seen once. The sample consisted of naive CD8+ T cells from PBMCs. Every receptor here comes from a man in his late teens or twenties in good health. Some clones in this sample may be carry-over from other donors' samples. CDR3s include the opening cysteine and the closing phenylalanine or tryptophan. The D gene is left open where the match is weak. The size entry is marked missing in some rows and otherwise reads once, few, many or a size class.

J gene	D gene	clone size	V gene	CDR3 DNA	CDR3 protein
TRBJ2-7	TRBD2	NA	TRBV4-2	TGTGCCAGCAGCCAAGATATAACTAGCGAACGCTACGAGCAGTACTTC	CASSQDITSERYEQYF
TRBJ2-1	NA	NA	TRBV27	TGTGCCAGCAGGCAGGCAACCCCCGGGGGCAATGAGCAGTTCTTC	CASRQATPGGNEQFF
TRBJ2-7	NA	few	TRBV27	TGTGCCAGCAGTCAAGGGGCCCGCTACGAGCAGTACTTC	CASSQGARYEQYF
TRBJ2-1	NA	NA	TRBV30	TGTGCCTGGACTAGAGGTTTTTACAATGAGCAGTTCTTC	CAWTRGFYNEQFF
TRBJ2-7	NA	NA	TRBV28	TGTGCCAGCAGTTATGCGGGCACAACATACGAGCAGTACTTC	CASSYAGTTYEQYF
TRBJ2-2	NA	NA	TRBV19	TGTGCCACCCATGGGGCTAGCGCTTCCGGGGAGCTGTTTTTT	CATHGASASGELFF
TRBJ2-1	NA	NA	TRBV9	TGTGCCAGCAGCGTGACTCCTGCCGGGAACAATGAGCAGTTCTTC	CASSVTPAGNNEQFF
TRBJ1-1	TRBD1	NA	TRBV7-3	TGTGCCAGCAGCGCCGGGACAGGGGTGGACACTGAAGCTTTCTTT	CASSAGTGVDTEAFF
TRBJ1-1	NA	NA	TRBV19	TGTGCCAGTATCCCCCCCCAGAGGGGCACTGAAGCTTTCTTT	CASIPPQRGTEAFF
TRBJ2-2	TRBD2	once	TRBV5-4	TGTGCCAGCAGACTAGCGGGAAGGATGAACACCGGGGAGCTGTTTTTT	CASRLAGRMNTGELFF
TRBJ2-7	TRBD2	NA	TRBV29-1	TGCAGCGTCCGGACTAGCGGGGCCTACGAGCAGTACTTC	CSVRTSGAYEQYF
TRBJ2-1	NA	NA	TRBV7-6	TGTGCCAGCAGCTTAAGGTCCGGGAGTGTCAACAATGAGCAGTTCTTC	CASSLRSGSVNNEQFF
TRBJ2-7	NA	NA	TRBV28	TGTGCCAGCGGCGAGAAGGACAACTCGGGGGAGCAGTACTTC	CASGEKDNSGEQYF
TRBJ2-2	TRBD2	NA	TRBV5-4	TGTGCCAGCAGCTTGAGGCGGGAGAAGGCCGGGGAGCTGTTTTTT	CASSLRREKAGELFF
TRBJ1-5	TRBD1	NA	TRBV5-1	TGCGCCAGCAGCTTCCTGACAGGGAAAGGGGGAGGGAGGAGCAATCAGCCCCAGCATTTT	CASSFLTGKGGGRSNQPQHF
TRBJ2-1	NA	NA	TRBV28	TGTGCCAGCAGTTTAGGAGCGGTATACAATGAGCAGTTCTTC	CASSLGAVYNEQFF
TRBJ2-7	TRBD2	NA	TRBV7-9	TGTGCCAGCGGGACTAGCGCCTACGAGCAGTACTTC	CASGTSAYEQYF
TRBJ2-1	NA	once	TRBV7-2	TGTGCCAGTCAACCGGGGCTCTACAATGAGCAGTTCTTC	CASQPGLYNEQFF
TRBJ2-1	NA	NA	TRBV4-3	TGCGCCAGCAGCCACCGCGTTGGGAATGAGCAGTTCTTC	CASSHRVGNEQFF
TRBJ2-1	NA	NA	TRBV6-1	TGTGCCAGCAGTGAAGGCGGCCGAAAGGAGGCCTACAATGAGCAGTTCTTC	CASSEGGRKEAYNEQFF
TRBJ2-7	NA	NA	TRBV4-1	TGCGCCAGCAGGGGTCCCAACTACGAGCAGTACTTC	CASRGPNYEQYF
TRBJ2-5	NA	NA	TRBV7-9	TGTGCCAGCAGCTTAACAAGTTTCATAAGTGAGACCCAGTACTTC	CASSLTSFISETQYF
TRBJ1-5	TRBD1	NA	TRBV5-6	TGTGCCAGCAGTTTGGGACAGGGGGTTTTTCAGCCCCAGCATTTT	CASSLGQGVFQPQHF
TRBJ1-2	TRBD1	once	TRBV28	TGTGCCAGCAGCCTGGAAACCGGACAGGGAGACTATGGCTACACCTTC	CASSLETGQGDYGYTF
TRBJ1-1	NA	NA	TRBV4-3	TGCGCCAGCAGCCAAGAGGGGGGCTTGAACACTGAAGCTTTCTTT	CASSQEGGLNTEAFF
TRBJ2-1	TRBD1	once	TRBV15	TGTGCCACCGCGTCGGACAGGGGTAGGAATGAGCAGTTCTTC	CATASDRGRNEQFF
TRBJ2-7	TRBD1	NA	TRBV11-2	TGTGCCAGCAGCCTCATGGACAGGGTCTACGAGCAGTACTTC	CASSLMDRVYEQYF
TRBJ2-2	NA	once	TRBV2	TGTGCCAGACTGAGCCGGGACAACACCGGGGAGCTGTTTTTT	CARLSRDNTGELFF
TRBJ2-7	NA	NA	TRBV19	TGTGCCAGTAGTCCTACCCTGGGGTTAAACTACGAGCAGTACTTC	CASSPTLGLNYEQYF
TRBJ2-7	NA	NA	TRBV30	TGTGCCTGGAGTACGGGACAACTGAAGCAGTACTTC	CAWSTGQLKQYF
TRBJ2-1	TRBD2	NA	TRBV27	TGTGCCACCACAAGGACTAGCGGGAGGTTAAATGAGCAGTTCTTC	CATTRTSGRLNEQFF
TRBJ2-1	NA	NA	TRBV13	TGTGCCAGCAGCTTACGGAGCTACAATGAGCAGTTCTTC	CASSLRSYNEQFF
TRBJ2-3	TRBD2	NA	TRBV4-3	TGCGCCAGCAGCCAAGGCACGGGGGGAATAGATACGCAGTATTTT	CASSQGTGGIDTQYF
TRBJ2-1	TRBD2	NA	TRBV27	TGTGCCAGCAGGCCCCTAGCGGGGGGGAGTAATGAGCAGTTCTTC	CASRPLAGGSNEQFF
TRBJ1-5	NA	NA	TRBV30	TGTGCCTGGTCCCCGCCGGGGGGCAATAGCAATCAGCCCCAGCATTTT	CAWSPPGGNSNQPQHF
TRBJ1-5	NA	once	TRBV4-1	TGCGCCAGCAGCTCCCGGGCCCAGGTGGAGCCCCAGCATTTT	CASSSRAQVEPQHF
TRBJ2-1	TRBD2	NA	TRBV5-4	TGTGCCAGCAGACCCAAACTAGCGGGAGGGCATTCCTACAATGAGCAGTTCTTC	CASRPKLAGGHSYNEQFF
TRBJ2-1	NA	NA	TRBV10-3	TGTGCCATCAGTGAGGGGACTTTTGAGCTCGGGTTGTACAATGAGCAGTTCTTC	CAISEGTFELGLYNEQFF
TRBJ2-1	NA	NA	TRBV11-2	TGTGCCAGCAGCTTAGTTCTAGGCCACGACAATGAGCAGTTCTTC	CASSLVLGHDNEQFF
TRBJ1-2	NA	once	TRBV27	TGTGCCAGCAGTCCACGCGGGGACGGCTACACCTTC	CASSPRGDGYTF
TRBJ1-2	NA	NA	TRBV15	TGTGCCACCAGCAGAACTCAGGGGTACTATGGCTACACCTTC	CATSRTQGYYGYTF
TRBJ1-1	NA	NA	TRBV27	TGTGCCAGCAGTTTATTGTATGGCACTGAAGCTTTCTTT	CASSLLYGTEAFF
TRBJ2-7	TRBD1	once	TRBV7-9	TGTGCCAGCAGCTCCACCGGGACAGGTATCTACGAGCAGTACTTC	CASSSTGTGIYEQYF
TRBJ2-1	NA	NA	TRBV28	TGTGCCAGCAGTTTAGTCCGTGATTACAATGAGCAGTTCTTC	CASSLVRDYNEQFF
TRBJ2-7	TRBD1	NA	TRBV12-5	TGTGCTAGTGGCCAAGACAGGGTTGGTTTATACGAGCAGTACTTC	CASGQDRVGLYEQYF
TRBJ1-3	NA	NA	TRBV5-6	TGTGCCAGCAGCTCACTCACGGGAAACACCATATATTTT	CASSSLTGNTIYF
TRBJ2-1	TRBD2	NA	TRBV4-2	TGTGCCAGCAGACCAGCGGGAGGCTATGAGCAGTTCTTC	CASRPAGGYEQFF
TRBJ1-1	NA	NA	TRBV7-9	TGTGCCAGCAGCTTAGAAGTGTCCGTCGCCACTGAAGCTTTCTTT	CASSLEVSVATEAFF
TRBJ1-1	NA	once	TRBV19	TGTGCCAGTAGCCCCAGTGTCCTTGGGGGGACTGAAGCTTTCTTT	CASSPSVLGGTEAFF
TRBJ2-7	TRBD1	NA	TRBV5-6	TGTGCCAGCAGCGAGGACAGGGGGTACGAGCAGTACTTC	CASSEDRGYEQYF
TRBJ1-2	NA	NA	TRBV29-1	TGCAGCGTTGAAGTACAGGGCAGCGGCTACACCTTC	CSVEVQGSGYTF